A single sample gave rise to the 14 T cell receptor beta chains below, sequenced in a study of Graves' ophthalmopathy and Graves' hyperthyroidism. Amplified TCR beta CDR3 regions were obtained using RNA transcripts as template. In the first round, RT-PCR was carried out with HTBI primers, and a multiplex PCR formed the second round. MiXCR was run by TCRdb on the multiplex PCR reads, yielding one entry per CDR3 protein. This table has over a million distinct CDR3 sequences, about two fifths appearing once. Input material: peripheral blood or thyroid tissue (not recorded which). These TCRs come from an adult man with Graves' hyperthyroidism.

The CDR3 region has the DNA TGTGCCATCAGTGAGGGTCCGGGACTAGCGAGGTACGAGCAGTACTTC. Translated, it gives CAISEGPGLARYEQYF. This chain joins TRBV10-3 and TRBJ2-7; 10 bases line up with TRBD2. The trim removed 2 bases at V and 4 bases at J, leaving 8 bases unmatched. This CDR3 region has 16 residues. CDR1 and CDR2 from the germline V gene are ENHRY and SYGVKD.

The chain links TRBV7-9 to TRBJ2-2, with a weak D call TRBD1 (5 bases). The germline CDR1 and CDR2 sequences are SEHNR and FQNEAQ (reference sequence). The V gene lost 5 bases and the J gene lost 1 base, with 11 bases spanning the gap. The CDR3 consists of 15 residues. This chain's CDR3 is CASSPRTLNTGELFF. CDR3 coding DNA: TGTGCCAGCAGCCCCAGGACACTGAACACCGGGGAGCTGTTTTTT.

This clonotype turned up a few times. This sequence joins TRBV10-3 and TRBJ2-5; 8 nucleotides align to TRBD1. There are 14 residues in the CDR3. The V gene end was trimmed by 10 bases and the J gene end by 4 bases; junction bases not matched to a gene: 11. Germline-derived CDR1 and CDR2 are ENHRY and SYGVKD. In DNA, the CDR3 is TGTGCCAACACCCGGACAGGGTCGCGAGAGACCCAGTACTTC. Amino acids: CANTRTGSRETQYF.

This clonotype was picked up many times. J is TRBJ1-5 and V is TRBV19; unclear D gene. V lost 1 base, J lost 5 bases, and 9 bases lay in between. The CDR3 sequence is 14 residues long. Germline V gene data show CDR1 as LNHDA and CDR2 as SQIVND (reference sequence). CDR3 sequence (DNA): TGTGCCAGTAGTATAGCATTCAGTCATCAGCCCCAGCATTTT. Protein sequence: CASSIAFSHQPQHF.

Many counts were recorded for this clonotype. The CDR3 DNA is TGTGCCATCAGTGAGCCAAATTACGAGCAGTACTTC. Its protein product is CAISEPNYEQYF. This chain joins TRBV10-3 and TRBJ2-7; D not certain. V was clipped by 2 bases and J by 4 bases, with 6 bases between them. Germline CDR1 is ENHRY and CDR2 is SYGVKD. The CDR3 loop spans 12 amino acids.

The rearrangement joins TRBV20-1 to TRBJ2-6, with TRBD1 matching 11 bases. Germline V gene data show CDR1 as DFQATT and CDR2 as SNEGSKA (reference sequence). The CDR3 sequence is 19 residues long. V trimming: 5 bases; J trimming: 4 bases; junction bases outside the gene matches: 16. This chain's CDR3 is CSASTPDRGHSFGANVLTF. CDR3 bases: TGCAGTGCTTCCACCCCGGACAGGGGGCACTCTTTCGGGGCCAACGTCCTGACTTTC.

This clonotype was recorded at least ten times. The chain couples TRBV4-1 to TRBJ2-7; D remains ambiguous. V shed 0 bases and J shed 0 bases, with 6 bases lying between them. The CDR3 runs to 14 residues. Looked up from germline, CDR1 is MGHRA and CDR2 is YSYEKL. Here the CDR3 DNA reads TGCGCCAGCAGCCAAGATCAATTCTCCTACGAGCAGTACTTC. Encoded protein: CASSQDQFSYEQYF.

This clonotype was counted at least ten times. J is TRBJ1-5 and V is TRBV4-3, with D possibly matching TRBD1 (6 bases). V was trimmed by 1 base and J by 4 bases, leaving 11 bases between them. Germline V lookup: CDR1 LGHNA, CDR2 YSLEER. This CDR3 spans 15 amino acids. CDR3 region: CASSQGGQRNQPQHF. CDR3 DNA: TGCGCCAGCAGCCAAGGAGGACAGAGAAATCAGCCCCAGCATTTT.

This clonotype has only a few counts. The chain employs TRBV18 and TRBJ2-5, with D unclear. The germline CDR1 and CDR2 sequences are KGHSH and LQKENI. V dropped 1 base and J dropped 3 bases, with 9 bases sitting between them. The CDR3 runs to 14 residues. CDR3 region: CASSPQGTKETQYF. In DNA form, the CDR3 reads TGTGCCAGCTCACCACAGGGCACGAAAGAGACCCAGTACTTC.

This clonotype was recorded at least ten times. The chain links TRBV11-2 to TRBJ1-1, with TRBD1 matching over 7 bases. This CDR3 contains 15 residues. J gave up 3 bases and V 2 bases, and 6 bases lay outside the gene matches. Looked up from germline, CDR1 is SGHAT and CDR2 is FQNNGV. CDR3 sequence: CASSLKTGLYTEAFF. The CDR3 nucleotides read TGTGCCAGCAGCTTAAAGACAGGGCTGTACACTGAAGCTTTCTTT.

This clonotype was seen repeatedly, ten times or more. V is TRBV11-2 and J is TRBJ2-5; 7 bases line up with TRBD2. The CDR3 is 14 residues long. Germline CDR1 and CDR2: SGHAT and FQNNGV. V lost 2 bases and J lost 5; bases outside the gene matches: 5. The CDR3 reads CASSLRGRGETQYF. CDR3 DNA: TGTGCCAGCAGCTTACGAGGGCGGGGGGAGACCCAGTACTTC.

This clonotype appeared a few times. The chain uses TRBV19 and TRBJ2-2, with TRBD2 identical over 13 bases. After removal of 3 bases from V and 1 base from J, the junction contained 11 bases not matched to a gene. The CDR3 length is 20 residues. In germline, CDR1 is LNHDA, CDR2 SQIVND (reference sequence). The CDR3 reads CASSISGLAGLTMNTGELFF. CDR3 in DNA: TGTGCCAGTAGTATCTCGGGACTAGCGGGGCTAACGATGAACACCGGGGAGCTGTTTTTT.

This clonotype was counted between two and nine times. This chain uses TRBV4-2 with TRBJ1-5, with D unresolved. V dropped 5 bases and J dropped 0 bases, with 11 bases sitting between them. From germline, CDR1 is LGHNA and CDR2 YNFKEQ. The CDR3 loop spans 15 amino acids. CDR3: CASSFEGNSNQPQHF. CDR3 coding DNA: TGTGCCAGCAGCTTCGAAGGTAATAGCAATCAGCCCCAGCATTTT.

This clonotype was seen many times. The chain uses TRBV4-2 and TRBJ2-5, with a weak D call TRBD1 (6 bases). Trimming pared 9 bases from V and 0 bases from J, leaving 8 bases between. Germline V gene sequence: CDR1 LGHNA, CDR2 YNFKEQ. The CDR3 loop spans 12 amino acids. This CDR3 reads CASRDNQETQYF. The CDR3 coding sequence is TGTGCCAGTAGGGACAACCAAGAGACCCAGTACTTC.